This TCR beta chain was obtained from a study of T cells in Graves' hyperthyroidism and ophthalmopathy. This clonotype occurred many times. TCR beta CDR3 regions were amplified from RNA. Using the HTBI primer set, a first-round RT-PCR was run on the TCR CDR3. MiXCR was run by TCRdb on the multiplex PCR reads, yielding one entry per CDR3 protein. This table has about 620,000 distinct CDR3 sequences, roughly 15% appearing once. This CDR3 is 19 amino acids long. With V trimmed by 6 bases and J by 1 base, 18 bases remained unmatched. In germline, CDR1 is SNHLY, CDR2 FYNNEI. The sequence was obtained from a woman aged 25 to 39 with Graves' hyperthyroidism. The specimen sequenced was blood. This chain joins TRBV2 and TRBJ1-5, with 7 bases aligning to TRBD1. This CDR3 is CASSSMKTGDIRSNQPQHF. CDR3 in DNA: TGTGCCAGCAGCTCCATGAAAACAGGGGATATTCGGAGCAATCAGCCCCAGCATTTT.